This T cell receptor beta chain was sequenced in a study of TIL therapy for anti-PD-1-resistant metastatic lung cancer. Across the study: Patients then received nivolumab; progressors got lymphodepletion, TIL and IL-2.

Time point reported: pre-treatment sample, taken before nivolumab and TIL therapy. Patients were adults with stage 4 NSCLC. This CDR3 is built from 15 residues. The V gene's germline CDR1 is SGHTA and CDR2 FQGNSA. V was clipped by 5 bases and J by 7 bases, with 18 bases between them. The immunoSEQ assay was v3. Survey-level samples got 2 million or so read pairs; deep-level samples got about 4.5-6.5 million. TCRdb keeps only in-frame clones here, not all; method: immunoSEQ multiplex PCR. The repertoire holds more than 50,000 clones, with more than 75% as singletons. The rearrangement uses TRBV7-2 and TRBJ2-1; either TRBD1 or TRBD2 may fit D (5 bases each). This TCR derives from a person aged 25 to 85 with non-small cell lung cancer. The specimen comprised blood, sampled at baseline. For the CDR3, the DNA is TGTGCCAGCAGCCTCCGGGGCAGGAATCCAAATGAGCAGTTCTTC. It specifies CASSLRGRNPNEQFF.